This TCR beta chain appears in the sequencing data of a study of T cell repertoires in cytomegalovirus infection. TCRdb reprocessed the reads with MiXCR, giving one entry per CDR3 protein. In the table there are 200,000 or so distinct CDR3 sequences, 25% to 30% of which are singletons. CDR3 length equals 15 residues. V lost 0 bases and J lost 7, with 14 bases in between. Germline CDR1 reads SGHRS; CDR2 reads YFSETQ. This chain connects TRBV5-1 to TRBJ2-1; D possibly corresponds to TRBD1 (5 bases). The sequence was collected from a human donor in good health (CMV status not recorded). Some clones in this sample may be carry-over from other donors' samples. The sequencing sample was made of PBMCs. The CDR3 sequence: CASSLDRPDLNEQFF. CDR3 in DNA: TGCGCCAGCAGCTTGGACAGGCCGGATTTGAATGAGCAGTTCTTC. Combining the CDR3 with reference TRBV5-1 and TRBJ2-1 gives the whole variable domain KAGVTQTPRYLIKTRGQQVTLSCSPISGHRSVSWYQQTPGQGLQFLFEYFSETQRNKGNFPGRFSGRQFSNSRSEMNVSTLELGDSALYLCASSLDRPDLNEQFFGPGTRLTVL.